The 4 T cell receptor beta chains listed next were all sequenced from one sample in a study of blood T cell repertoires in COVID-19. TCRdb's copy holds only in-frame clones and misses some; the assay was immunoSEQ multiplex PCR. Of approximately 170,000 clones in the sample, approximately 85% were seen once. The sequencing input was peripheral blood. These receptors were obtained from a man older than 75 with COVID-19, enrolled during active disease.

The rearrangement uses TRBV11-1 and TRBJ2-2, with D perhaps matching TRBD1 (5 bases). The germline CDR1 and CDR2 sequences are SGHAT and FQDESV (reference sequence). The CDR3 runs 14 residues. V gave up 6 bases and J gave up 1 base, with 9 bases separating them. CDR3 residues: CASSLTVNTGELFF. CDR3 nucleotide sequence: TGTGCCAGCAGTCTGACAGTGAACACCGGGGAGCTGTTTTTT.

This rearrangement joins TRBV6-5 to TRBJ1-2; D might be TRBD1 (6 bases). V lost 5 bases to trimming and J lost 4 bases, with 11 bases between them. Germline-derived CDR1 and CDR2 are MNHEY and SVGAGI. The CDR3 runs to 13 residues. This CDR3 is CASSQGFGYGYTF. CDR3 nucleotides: TGTGCCAGCAGTCAGGGGTTTGGCTATGGCTACACCTTC.

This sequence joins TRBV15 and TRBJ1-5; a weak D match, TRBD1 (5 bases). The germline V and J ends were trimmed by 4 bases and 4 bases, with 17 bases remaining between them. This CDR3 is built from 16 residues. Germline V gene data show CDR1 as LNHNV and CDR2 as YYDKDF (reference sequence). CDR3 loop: CATSIGRAVGNQPQHF. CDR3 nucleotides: TGTGCCACCAGCATCGGCAGGGCTGTGGGGAATCAGCCCCAGCATTTT. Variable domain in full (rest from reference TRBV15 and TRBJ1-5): DAMVIQNPRYQVTQFGKPVTLSCSQTLNHNVMYWYQQKSSQAPKLLFHYYDKDFNNEADTPDNFQSRRPNTSFCFLDIRSPGLGDTAMYLCATSIGRAVGNQPQHFGDGTRLSIL.

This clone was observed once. The CDR3 DNA reads as TGTGCCAGCAGTCCCGGGGACAGGACCTACGAGCAGTACTTC. Amino acids: CASSPGDRTYEQYF. The gene calls are TRBV27 and TRBJ2-7; 8 positions match TRBD1. Germline CDR1 MNHEY, CDR2 SMNVEV (reference sequence). This CDR3 is 14 amino acids long. J was trimmed by 2 bases and V by 5 bases; bases with no gene match: 5.